Presented here are 21 T cell receptor beta chains from one specimen sequenced in a study of monozygotic twins with inflammatory bowel disease. TCRdb re-called the 5' RACE reads and gives one entry per CDR3 protein, without DNA. The table gives around 450,000 distinct CDR3 sequences; the top ten clones make up 2.4% of it. Sequences were obtained from blood. The receptor set was obtained from a human donor with ulcerative colitis or Crohn's disease, or a healthy co-twin of an affected twin (not recorded which).

CDR3 in amino acids: CSARPAAGGEKLFF. This sequence joins TRBV20-1 and TRBJ1-4; TCRdb's D call of TRBD1 is untestable without DNA. In germline, CDR1 is DFQATT, CDR2 SNEGSKA (reference sequence). The CDR3 totals 14 residues.

This sequence joins TRBV25-1 and TRBJ1-1; TCRdb indicates TRBD1, and absent DNA this call remains unverified. Germline CDR1 reads MGHDK; CDR2 reads SYGVNS. There are 13 residues in the CDR3. The CDR3 loop is CATEGAQGTEAFF.

The chain employs TRBV6-1 and TRBJ2-2. This CDR3 region has 17 residues. Germline V CDR1 and CDR2: MNHNS, SASEGT. This chain's CDR3 is CASRTPSGVGSTGELFF.

V usage is TRBV20-1 and J usage is TRBJ1-3; without DNA, the TCRdb call of TRBD1 cannot be checked. Germline V gives CDR1 DFQATT, CDR2 SNEGSKA (reference sequence). The CDR3 consists of 18 residues. The CDR3 region is CSARRPQGPLSSGNTIYF.

The J gene is TRBJ2-1, the V gene TRBV4-3; TCRdb calls TRBD2, which cannot be checked without DNA. The CDR3 spans 18 residues. Germline CDR1 is LGHNA and CDR2 is YSLEER. CDR3: CASSQDGGSGYSYNEQFF.

This chain uses TRBV7-9 with TRBJ2-5; TCRdb's D call of TRBD2 is untestable without DNA. CDR1 SEHNR and CDR2 FQNEAQ come from the germline V gene (reference sequence). This CDR3 is built from 17 residues. CDR3 sequence: CASSTRTSGGDQETQYF. The complete variable domain, with remaining parts taken from reference TRBV7-9 and TRBJ2-5, reads DTGVSQNPRHKITKRGQNVTFRCDPISEHNRLYWYRQTLGQGPEFLTYFQNEAQLEKSRLLSDRFSAERPKGSFSTLEIQRTEQGDSAMYLCASSTRTSGGDQETQYFGPGTRLLVL.

V and J are TRBV5-1 and TRBJ2-2; TCRdb gives TRBD1 as the D gene, but with no DNA this cannot be confirmed. From germline, CDR1 is SGHRS and CDR2 YFSETQ. CDR3 length: 13 amino acids. The CDR3 sequence: CASSAGSSGELFF.

The chain uses TRBV7-9 and TRBJ1-5; the D call from TCRdb, TRBD1, cannot be confirmed without DNA. The CDR3 contains 16 residues. From germline, CDR1 is SEHNR and CDR2 FQNEAQ (reference sequence). The CDR3: CASSLLGQGQDQPQHF.

The V gene is TRBV6-5, the J gene TRBJ2-7; TCRdb returns TRBD2, unconfirmable since there is no DNA. The CDR3 consists of 17 residues. Germline CDR1 MNHEY, CDR2 SVGAGI. This chain's CDR3 is CASSYAAAGGKAYEQYF.

V is TRBV9 and J is TRBJ1-1; checking the TCRdb D call of TRBD1 is not possible without DNA. There are 13 residues in the CDR3. Per the germline V gene, CDR1 is SGDLS and CDR2 is YYNGEE. The CDR3: CASSAPDRGEAFF.

The V and J genes are TRBV5-1 and TRBJ1-5. CDR1 and CDR2 from the germline V gene are SGHRS and YFSETQ. CDR3 size: 16 residues. CDR3 amino acids: CASSLAGTNSNQPQHF.

The rearrangement joins TRBV18 to TRBJ2-1; checking the TCRdb D call of TRBD1 is not possible without DNA. In germline, CDR1 is KGHSH, CDR2 LQKENI. The length of the CDR3 is 15 residues. CDR3 residues: CASSPRGRYSNEQFF.

CDR3 residues: CASSFRGPDTEAFF. This chain links TRBV7-3 with TRBJ1-1. Germline V gene sequence: CDR1 SGHTA, CDR2 FQGTGA. The CDR3 consists of 14 residues.

V and J are TRBV20-1 and TRBJ1-1; TCRdb designates TRBD1, a call that cannot be tested without DNA. Germline V gene lookup returns CDR1 DFQATT and CDR2 SNEGSKA (reference sequence). The CDR3 has 12 amino acids. The CDR3 sequence is CSAPGQVPEAFF.

The chain uses TRBV19 and TRBJ2-1. Germline CDR1 is LNHDA and CDR2 is SQIVND (reference sequence). The CDR3 totals 13 residues. The chain's CDR3 is CASSPLFEPRRFF. The variable domain in full, with the rest retrieved from reference TRBV19 and TRBJ2-1, is DGGITQSPKYLFRKEGQNVTLSCEQNLNHDAMYWYRQDPGQGLRLIYYSQIVNDFQKGDIAEGYSVSREKKESFPLTVTSAQKNPTAFYLCASSPLFEPRRFFGPGTRLTVL.

This sequence joins TRBV20-1 and TRBJ2-3; TCRdb designates TRBD2, a call that cannot be tested without DNA. Germline V gives CDR1 DFQATT, CDR2 SNEGSKA (reference sequence). The CDR3 runs to 15 residues. CDR3 region: CSAPRTSGVSDTQYF.

V gene TRBV6-1 combines with J gene TRBJ1-5; without DNA, the TCRdb call of TRBD1 cannot be checked. Germline loops: CDR1 MNHNS, CDR2 SASEGT. This CDR3 spans 15 amino acids. CDR3 sequence: CASTGGGRDNQPQHF.

The J gene is TRBJ2-3, the V gene TRBV14; TCRdb's D call, TRBD1, is unchecked because there is no DNA. This CDR3 is built from 15 residues. The germline V gene encodes CDR1 SGHDN and CDR2 FVKESK. CDR3 sequence reads: CASNPGTGDTDTQYF.

CDR3 protein: CASSPGPNEKLFF. The chain has TRBV5-1 and TRBJ1-4; TCRdb reports TRBD1, a call that lacks DNA to check it against. Germline V gene sequence: CDR1 SGHRS, CDR2 YFSETQ. The CDR3 consists of 13 residues.

The rearrangement links TRBV7-9 to TRBJ2-7. The CDR3 extends over 14 amino acids. In germline, CDR1 is SEHNR, CDR2 FQNEAQ (reference sequence). The CDR3: CASSLSGRAYEQYF.

The rearrangement joins TRBV5-1 to TRBJ2-7. Germline V CDR1 and CDR2: SGHRS, YFSETQ. The CDR3 has 14 amino acids. The CDR3 reads CASSLEGRFYEQYF.